This TCR beta chain was observed in a study of shared clonotypes between healthy human individuals. V lost 3 bases to trimming and J lost 3 bases, with 11 bases between them. The CDR3 is 14 residues long. CDR1 and CDR2 (germline): SGHRS, YFSETQ. With regard to this clone: Its specificity is unknown. This could be a read error, since a much larger clone is one nucleotide away. This specimen includes other DNA sequences encoding the same CDR3.

Whole-study findings and limits: The study's rarefaction showed incomplete sorted-subset sequencing despite large depth.

The sorted-subset replicate PCRs were given around 200 ng DNA, which is approximately 30,000 T cell genomes. Only in-frame clones appear in the TCRdb table, and some are missing; sequencing was by immunoSEQ multiplex PCR. There are fewer than 400,000 clones in the sample; around 74% occur only once, and about 9.3% lies in the top ten. This TCR was sampled from a man aged 25-40 years in good health. The chain combines TRBV5-1 with TRBJ2-3; perhaps TRBD1 as D (7 bases). Sequences were obtained from memory CD4+ T cells sorted from blood. Subset in this sample: CD45RA-negative fraction. The chain's CDR3 is CASSSGGRTDTQYF. In nucleotides, the CDR3 is TGCGCCAGCAGCTCAGGGGGGCGGACAGATACGCAGTATTTT.